This TCR beta chain stems from a study of shared clonotypes between healthy human individuals. Every one of the donors was a Caucasian adult that lived in Nashville, Tennessee. The protocol was immunoSEQ multiplex PCR, while the TCRdb copy is restricted to in-frame clones and leaves out a portion. The table includes over 400,000 clones, around 96% detected once. The TCR originated in a woman in her twenties or thirties in good health. Sequencing was done on a sample of naive CD4+ T cells sorted from blood. Indicated subset: CD45RA+ positively selected.

The CDR3 reads CASISGSSYEQYF. In DNA form, the CDR3 reads TGTGCCAGCATCTCGGGCTCCTCCTACGAGCAGTACTTC. V usage is TRBV11-2 and J usage is TRBJ2-7, with D hard to call. The germline V and J ends were trimmed by 7 bases and 0 bases, with 10 bases remaining between them. The CDR3 has 13 amino acids. Germline V gene sequence: CDR1 SGHAT, CDR2 FQNNGV.